Listed below are T cell receptor beta chains from one sample, sequenced in a study of blood T cell repertoires in COVID-19. TCRdb keeps only in-frame clones here, not all; method: immunoSEQ multiplex PCR. This sample has about 150,000 clones; around 85% occur once, and the top ten carry under 4.5%. The sample taken for sequencing was peripheral blood. The receptors here all came from a woman between 70 and 85 years old with acute or convalescent COVID-19. CDR3s include the opening cysteine and the closing phenylalanine or tryptophan. The order of the fields is clone size, V gene, J gene, D gene, CDR3 DNA, CDR3 protein. The D gene is left open where the match is weak. Clone size, where shown, is once, few, many, or a class for clones that have expanded.

clone_size: -; v_call: TRBV7-9; j_call: TRBJ2-5; d_call: -; cdr3_nt: TGTGCCAGCAGCGTGAGGGGGGGTCCGGAGACCCAGTACTTC; cdr3_aa: CASSVRGGPETQYF
clone_size: -; v_call: TRBV2; j_call: TRBJ2-1; d_call: TRBD2; cdr3_nt: TGTGCCAGCAGTGGGCGGGGACTAGCGTCCCCGAATGAGCAGTTCTTC; cdr3_aa: CASSGRGLASPNEQFF
clone_size: once; v_call: TRBV11-2; j_call: TRBJ2-5; d_call: TRBD2; cdr3_nt: TGTGCCAGCAGCTTAGATGTCGGCGGGAGTGTGGAGACCCAGTACTTC; cdr3_aa: CASSLDVGGSVETQYF
clone_size: -; v_call: TRBV7-2; j_call: TRBJ1-6; d_call: -; cdr3_nt: TGTGCCAGCAGCTTAGACCCCCGGGGGGGATGCTCCTTT; cdr3_aa: CASSLDPRGGCSF
clone_size: -; v_call: TRBV5-1; j_call: TRBJ1-3; d_call: -; cdr3_nt: TGCGCCAGCAGTCTGGACTGGTCCTCTGGAAACACCATATATTTT; cdr3_aa: CASSLDWSSGNTIYF
clone_size: -; v_call: TRBV4-3; j_call: TRBJ1-1; d_call: -; cdr3_nt: TGCGCCAGCAGCCGAACCTCGACAGGAACCAAAAATGAAGCTTTCTTT; cdr3_aa: CASSRTSTGTKNEAFF
clone_size: -; v_call: TRBV5-1; j_call: TRBJ1-3; d_call: TRBD1; cdr3_nt: TGCGCCAGCAGCAGGACAGGTCCTGTCTCTGGAAACACCATATATTTT; cdr3_aa: CASSRTGPVSGNTIYF
clone_size: -; v_call: TRBV5-1; j_call: TRBJ1-1; d_call: -; cdr3_nt: TGCGCCAGCACCCCCGGGGGGGCCACTGAAGCTTTCTTT; cdr3_aa: CASTPGGATEAFF
clone_size: -; v_call: TRBV25-1; j_call: TRBJ2-4; d_call: -; cdr3_nt: TGTGCCAGCAGTGACTCCGGGACAATGAACATTCAGTACTTC; cdr3_aa: CASSDSGTMNIQYF
clone_size: -; v_call: TRBV28; j_call: TRBJ1-5; d_call: TRBD1; cdr3_nt: TGTGCCAGCAGCAAATATCCAGGGGGTAAGAGCAATCAGCCCCAGCATTTT; cdr3_aa: CASSKYPGGKSNQPQHF
clone_size: -; v_call: TRBV7-2; j_call: TRBJ1-4; d_call: -; cdr3_nt: TGTGCCAGCAGCTTCCAGGGCTCAACTAATGAAAAACTGTTTTTT; cdr3_aa: CASSFQGSTNEKLFF
clone_size: -; v_call: TRBV28; j_call: TRBJ2-7; d_call: -; cdr3_nt: TGTGCCAGCAGTTTACCACCCGTAACAGGGATAGACTACGAGCAGTACTTC; cdr3_aa: CASSLPPVTGIDYEQYF
clone_size: -; v_call: TRBV2; j_call: TRBJ2-2; d_call: TRBD1; cdr3_nt: TGTGCCAGCAAGGGACAGGGCGACGGCGGGGAGCTGTTTTTT; cdr3_aa: CASKGQGDGGELFF
clone_size: -; v_call: TRBV6-5; j_call: TRBJ1-2; d_call: -; cdr3_nt: TGTGCCAGCACGGTCTCAGGGTTTTTCTATGGCTACACCTTC; cdr3_aa: CASTVSGFFYGYTF
clone_size: -; v_call: TRBV11-2; j_call: TRBJ1-1; d_call: -; cdr3_nt: TGTGCCAGCAGCCGCGCGATCGGTACCGGGAACACTGAAGCTTTCTTT; cdr3_aa: CASSRAIGTGNTEAFF
clone_size: -; v_call: TRBV7-8; j_call: TRBJ2-7; d_call: -; cdr3_nt: TGTGCCAGCAGCTTAGCGCGAGCGGGTGAGCAGTACTTC; cdr3_aa: CASSLARAGEQYF
clone_size: -; v_call: TRBV6-1; j_call: TRBJ1-2; d_call: -; cdr3_nt: TGTGCCAGCAGTGAAGGATGGCAACTACATGGCTACACCTTC; cdr3_aa: CASSEGWQLHGYTF
clone_size: once; v_call: TRBV5-6; j_call: TRBJ2-3; d_call: -; cdr3_nt: TGTGCCAGCAGCTTACGATGGGTAGGGGGTCCAGATACGCAGTATTTT; cdr3_aa: CASSLRWVGGPDTQYF
clone_size: -; v_call: TRBV24-1; j_call: TRBJ1-1; d_call: TRBD1; cdr3_nt: TGTGCCACCAGTGGTTCGGGACAGGGGGCTGAAGCTTTCTTT; cdr3_aa: CATSGSGQGAEAFF
clone_size: -; v_call: TRBV6-1; j_call: TRBJ1-5; d_call: -; cdr3_nt: TGTGCCAGCAGTGAATTTGGGGGGGGTCAGCCCCAGCATTTT; cdr3_aa: CASSEFGGGQPQHF
clone_size: -; v_call: TRBV5-5; j_call: TRBJ2-2; d_call: TRBD2; cdr3_nt: TGTGCCAGCAGCTTCCCAACTAGCGGGGGGAAACCCACCGGGGAGCTGTTTTTT; cdr3_aa: CASSFPTSGGKPTGELFF
clone_size: -; v_call: TRBV5-1; j_call: TRBJ2-5; d_call: -; cdr3_nt: TGCGCCAGCAGCTTGGGGCAGGGAAGGGAGACCCAGTACTTC; cdr3_aa: CASSLGQGRETQYF
clone_size: -; v_call: TRBV7-3; j_call: TRBJ2-3; d_call: -; cdr3_nt: TGTGCCAGCAGCTCAAGCACAGATACGCAGTATTTT; cdr3_aa: CASSSSTDTQYF
clone_size: -; v_call: TRBV6-5; j_call: TRBJ2-7; d_call: TRBD1; cdr3_nt: TGTGCCAGCAGTTTTAGGACAGGCTCCTACGAGCAGTACTTC; cdr3_aa: CASSFRTGSYEQYF
clone_size: once; v_call: TRBV7-9; j_call: TRBJ2-1; d_call: TRBD1; cdr3_nt: TGTGCCAGCAGCTCGTACATGCGACAGGGGATAGGACAGGGCGATGAGCAGTTCTTC; cdr3_aa: CASSSYMRQGIGQGDEQFF
clone_size: once; v_call: TRBV2; j_call: TRBJ1-1; d_call: -; cdr3_nt: TGTGCCAGCAGTGACGGCAGGGTGAACACTGAAGCTTTCTTT; cdr3_aa: CASSDGRVNTEAFF
clone_size: -; v_call: TRBV7-8; j_call: TRBJ1-1; d_call: TRBD1; cdr3_nt: TGTGCCAGCACCGCTGGGGCAGGGGGCTTGCACACTGAAGCTTTCTTT; cdr3_aa: CASTAGAGGLHTEAFF
clone_size: -; v_call: TRBV10-3; j_call: TRBJ2-1; d_call: TRBD1; cdr3_nt: TGTGCCATCACTGCAGGACAGGGGATCGATGAGCAGTTCTTC; cdr3_aa: CAITAGQGIDEQFF
clone_size: -; v_call: TRBV11-2; j_call: TRBJ2-7; d_call: TRBD2; cdr3_nt: TGTGCCAGCAGCCGGGAGTCCGGGACTAAGTACTTC; cdr3_aa: CASSRESGTKYF
clone_size: few; v_call: TRBV5-6; j_call: TRBJ1-1; d_call: -; cdr3_nt: TGTGCCAGCAGCTTTTTCTCTCGGGGGGCGAACACTGAAGCTTTCTTT; cdr3_aa: CASSFFSRGANTEAFF
clone_size: once; v_call: TRBV13; j_call: TRBJ2-1; d_call: TRBD2; cdr3_nt: TGTGCCAGCAGCTTAACTAGCGGGTTTAACAATGAGCAGTTCTTC; cdr3_aa: CASSLTSGFNNEQFF
clone_size: -; v_call: TRBV15; j_call: TRBJ1-6; d_call: TRBD1; cdr3_nt: TGTGCCACCAGCAGAGGGGACAGGGTGAATTCACCCCTCCACTTT; cdr3_aa: CATSRGDRVNSPLHF
clone_size: -; v_call: TRBV6-6; j_call: TRBJ1-2; d_call: TRBD1; cdr3_nt: TGTGCCAGCAGTCGAACCGGGACAGGGGGCTTCTATGGCTACACCTTC; cdr3_aa: CASSRTGTGGFYGYTF